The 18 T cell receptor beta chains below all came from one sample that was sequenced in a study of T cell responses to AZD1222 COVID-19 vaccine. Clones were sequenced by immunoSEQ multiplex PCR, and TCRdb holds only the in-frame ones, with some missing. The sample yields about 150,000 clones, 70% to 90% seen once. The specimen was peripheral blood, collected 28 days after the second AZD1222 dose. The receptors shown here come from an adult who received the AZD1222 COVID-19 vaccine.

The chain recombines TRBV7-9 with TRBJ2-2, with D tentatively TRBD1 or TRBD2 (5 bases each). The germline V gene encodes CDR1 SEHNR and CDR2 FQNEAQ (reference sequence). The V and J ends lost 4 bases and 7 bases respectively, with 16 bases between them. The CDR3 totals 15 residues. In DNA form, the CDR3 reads TGTGCCAGCAGCTCCCCAAATGGGGCGGGCGGGGAGCTGTTTTTT. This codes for CASSSPNGAGGELFF.

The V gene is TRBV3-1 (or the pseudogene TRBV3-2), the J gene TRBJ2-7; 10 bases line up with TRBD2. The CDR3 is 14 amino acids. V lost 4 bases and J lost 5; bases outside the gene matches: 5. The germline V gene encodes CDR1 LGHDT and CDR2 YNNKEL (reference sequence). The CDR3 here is CASSPWTSGHEQYF. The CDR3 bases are TGTGCCAGCAGCCCCTGGACTAGCGGCCACGAGCAGTACTTC.

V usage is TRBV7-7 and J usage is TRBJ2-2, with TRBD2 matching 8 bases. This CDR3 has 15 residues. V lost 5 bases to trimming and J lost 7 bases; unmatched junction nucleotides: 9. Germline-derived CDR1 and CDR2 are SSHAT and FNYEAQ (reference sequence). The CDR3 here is CASSPQGGGFGELFF. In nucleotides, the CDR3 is TGTGCCAGCAGCCCCCAGGGCGGGGGGTTCGGGGAGCTGTTTTTT.

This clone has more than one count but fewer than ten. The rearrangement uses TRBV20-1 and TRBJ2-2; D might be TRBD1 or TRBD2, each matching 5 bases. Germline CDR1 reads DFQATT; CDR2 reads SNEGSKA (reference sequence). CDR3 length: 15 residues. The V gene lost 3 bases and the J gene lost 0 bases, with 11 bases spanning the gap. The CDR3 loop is CSASAGTPNTGELFF. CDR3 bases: TGCAGTGCTAGTGCCGGGACGCCGAACACCGGGGAGCTGTTTTTT.

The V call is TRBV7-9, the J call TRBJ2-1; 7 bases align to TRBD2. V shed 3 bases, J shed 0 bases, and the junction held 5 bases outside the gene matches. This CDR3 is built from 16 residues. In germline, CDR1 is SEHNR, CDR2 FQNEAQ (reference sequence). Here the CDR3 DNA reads TGTGCCAGCAGCTTTAGACTAGCAAGCTCCTACAATGAGCAGTTCTTC. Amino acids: CASSFRLASSYNEQFF.

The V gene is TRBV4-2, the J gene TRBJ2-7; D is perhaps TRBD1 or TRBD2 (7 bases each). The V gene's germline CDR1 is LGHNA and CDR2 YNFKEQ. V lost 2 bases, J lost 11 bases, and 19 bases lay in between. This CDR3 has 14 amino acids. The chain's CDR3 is CASSQLQGGATKYF. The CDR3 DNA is TGTGCCAGCAGCCAACTCCAGGGGGGGGCTACGAAGTACTTC.

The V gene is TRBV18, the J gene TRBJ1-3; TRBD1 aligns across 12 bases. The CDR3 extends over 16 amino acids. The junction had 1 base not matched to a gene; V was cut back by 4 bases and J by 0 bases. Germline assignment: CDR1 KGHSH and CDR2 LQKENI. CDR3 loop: CASSQGQGASGNTIYF. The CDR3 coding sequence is TGTGCCAGCTCACAGGGACAGGGGGCCTCTGGAAACACCATATATTTT.

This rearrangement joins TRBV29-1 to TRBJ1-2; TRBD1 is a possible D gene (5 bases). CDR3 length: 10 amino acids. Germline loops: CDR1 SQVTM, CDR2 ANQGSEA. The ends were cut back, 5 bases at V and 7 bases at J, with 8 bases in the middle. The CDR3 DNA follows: TGCAGCGTTTGGGGGGGTGGCTACACCTTC. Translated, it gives CSVWGGGYTF.

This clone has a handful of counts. CDR3 DNA sequence: TGCGCCAGCAGCCAGAACTCTGGAAACACCATATATTTT. Translated: CASSQNSGNTIYF. This chain connects TRBV4-3 to TRBJ1-3; D is unclear. V lost 3 bases and J 0 bases, leaving 3 bases between the germline ends. Germline lookup yields CDR1 LGHNA and CDR2 YSLEER. The CDR3 has 13 residues.

The CDR3, as DNA: TGTGCCAGCAGTTACTCCCAGGGTTCTCCGTTCTTC. This codes for CASSYSQGSPFF. This sequence joins TRBV6-5 and TRBJ2-1; the D gene is possibly TRBD1 (5 bases). The CDR3 is 12 residues long. The germline gives CDR1 MNHEY, CDR2 SVGAGI. Trimming cost V 0 bases and J 15 bases, with 12 bases left between them.

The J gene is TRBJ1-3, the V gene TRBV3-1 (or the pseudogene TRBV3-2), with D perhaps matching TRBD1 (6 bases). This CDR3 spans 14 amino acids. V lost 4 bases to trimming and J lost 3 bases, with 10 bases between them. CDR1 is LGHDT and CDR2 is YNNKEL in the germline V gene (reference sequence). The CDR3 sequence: CASSPQGRGNTIYF. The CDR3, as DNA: TGTGCCAGCAGCCCACAGGGTCGTGGAAACACCATATATTTT.

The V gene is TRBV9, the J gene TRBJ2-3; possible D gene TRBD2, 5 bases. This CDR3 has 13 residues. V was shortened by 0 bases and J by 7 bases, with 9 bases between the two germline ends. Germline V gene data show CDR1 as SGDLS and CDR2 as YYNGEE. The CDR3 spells CASSVGEPHTQYF. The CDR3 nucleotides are TGTGCCAGCAGCGTAGGGGAGCCCCATACGCAGTATTTT.

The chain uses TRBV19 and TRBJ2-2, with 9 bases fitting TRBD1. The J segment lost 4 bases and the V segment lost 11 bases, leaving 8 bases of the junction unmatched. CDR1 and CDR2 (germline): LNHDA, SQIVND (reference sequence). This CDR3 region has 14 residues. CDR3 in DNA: TGTGCCGGCCGACAGGGGGTGAGCACCGGGGAGCTGTTTTTT. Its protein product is CAGRQGVSTGELFF.

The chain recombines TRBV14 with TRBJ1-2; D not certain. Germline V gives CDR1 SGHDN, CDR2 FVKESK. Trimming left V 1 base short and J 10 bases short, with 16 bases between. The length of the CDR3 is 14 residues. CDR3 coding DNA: TGTGCCAGCAGCCAAGTGGGAGGGCCCCTACCCTACACCTTC. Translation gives CASSQVGGPLPYTF.

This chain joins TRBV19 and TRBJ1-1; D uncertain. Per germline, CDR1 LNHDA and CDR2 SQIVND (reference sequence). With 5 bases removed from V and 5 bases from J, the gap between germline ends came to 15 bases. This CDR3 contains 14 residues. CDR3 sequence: CASSSREFWTEAFF. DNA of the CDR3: TGTGCCAGTAGTTCCCGGGAATTTTGGACTGAAGCTTTCTTT.

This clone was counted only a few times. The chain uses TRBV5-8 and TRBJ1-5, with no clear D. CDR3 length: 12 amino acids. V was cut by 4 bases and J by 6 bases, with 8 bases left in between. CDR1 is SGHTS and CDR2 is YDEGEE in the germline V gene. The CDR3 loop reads CASSLWGQPQHF. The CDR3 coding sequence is TGTGCCAGCAGCCTCTGGGGTCAGCCCCAGCATTTT.

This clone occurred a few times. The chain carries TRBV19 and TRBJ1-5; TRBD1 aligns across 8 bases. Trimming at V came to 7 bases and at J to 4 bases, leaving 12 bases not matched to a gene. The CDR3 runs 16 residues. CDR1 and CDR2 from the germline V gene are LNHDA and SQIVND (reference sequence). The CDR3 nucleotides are TGTGCCAGTACCCCCGTAGGACAGGGAGGAAATCAGCCCCAGCATTTT. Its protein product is CASTPVGQGGNQPQHF. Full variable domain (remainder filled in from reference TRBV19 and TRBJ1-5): DGGITQSPKYLFRKEGQNVTLSCEQNLNHDAMYWYRQDPGQGLRLIYYSQIVNDFQKGDIAEGYSVSREKKESFPLTVTSAQKNPTAFYLCASTPVGQGGNQPQHFGDGTRLSIL.

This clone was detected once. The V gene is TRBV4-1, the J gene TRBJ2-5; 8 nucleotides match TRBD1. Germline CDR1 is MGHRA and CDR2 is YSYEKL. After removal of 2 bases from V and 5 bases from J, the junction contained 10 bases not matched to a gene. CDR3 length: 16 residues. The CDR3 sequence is CASSQRDRGGRETQYF. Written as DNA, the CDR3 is TGCGCCAGCAGCCAAAGAGACAGGGGCGGTCGGGAGACCCAGTACTTC.